Listed below are T cell receptor beta chains from one sample, sequenced in a study of identical twins. TCRdb processed the 5' RACE reads anew with MiXCR; each CDR3 protein has one entry. Of over 200,000 distinct CDR3 sequences detected, 5.5% to 7.5% appear once; the ten largest clones hold less than 15%. This sample was also put to use in a study of T cells expressing NK-cell markers.

Sequenced input: CD8+ T cells sorted from blood. Source of these receptors: a woman under 30 in good health. CDR3s include the opening cysteine and the closing phenylalanine or tryptophan. Fields, in order: clone size, J gene, CDR3 length, D gene, V gene, CDR3 DNA, CDR3 protein. The D gene is left open where the match is weak. Rows may omit the clone size; those that give it use once, few, many or a size class.

clone_size: many; j_call: TRBJ2-2; cdr3_length: 15; d_call: -; v_call: TRBV5-1; cdr3_nt: TGCGCCAGCAGCCTCACAGGGAGTGGCACCGGGGAGCTGTTTTTT; cdr3_aa: CASSLTGSGTGELFF
clone_size: many; j_call: TRBJ2-3; cdr3_length: 13; d_call: -; v_call: TRBV3-1; cdr3_nt: TGTGCCAGCAGCCAAGGCGTAGCAGATACGCAGTATTTT; cdr3_aa: CASSQGVADTQYF
clone_size: -; j_call: TRBJ2-5; cdr3_length: 15; d_call: TRBD1; v_call: TRBV15; cdr3_nt: TGTGCCACCAGCAGCCCGACAGGGGGCGGCGAGACCCAGTACTTC; cdr3_aa: CATSSPTGGGETQYF
clone_size: few; j_call: TRBJ2-7; cdr3_length: 15; d_call: TRBD1; v_call: TRBV11-3; cdr3_nt: TGTGCCAGCAGAGTCAAGCAGGGGGCGATCTACGAGCAGTACTTC; cdr3_aa: CASRVKQGAIYEQYF
clone_size: many; j_call: TRBJ1-1; cdr3_length: 14; d_call: -; v_call: TRBV6-2/TRBV6-3; cdr3_nt: TGTGCCAGCACCGAAAGAGGGCAGGTGACTGAAGCTTTCTTT; cdr3_aa: CASTERGQVTEAFF
clone_size: few; j_call: TRBJ2-1; cdr3_length: 14; d_call: -; v_call: TRBV12-3/TRBV12-4; cdr3_nt: TGTGCCAGCAGTTGGGGATCTCAGTTCAATGAGCAGTTCTTC; cdr3_aa: CASSWGSQFNEQFF
clone_size: few; j_call: TRBJ2-5; cdr3_length: 15; d_call: -; v_call: TRBV7-6; cdr3_nt: TGTGCCAGCAGCTTATATGAGGGGTCAGGGGAGACCCAGTACTTC; cdr3_aa: CASSLYEGSGETQYF
clone_size: -; j_call: TRBJ2-7; cdr3_length: 15; d_call: TRBD1; v_call: TRBV12-3/TRBV12-4; cdr3_nt: TGTGCCAGCAGCACCGGGACAGGGTCCTCCTACGAGCAGTACTTC; cdr3_aa: CASSTGTGSSYEQYF
clone_size: many; j_call: TRBJ1-3; cdr3_length: 14; d_call: -; v_call: TRBV12-3/TRBV12-4; cdr3_nt: TGTGCCAGCAGTTCAGAGGGCTTTGGAAACACCATATATTTT; cdr3_aa: CASSSEGFGNTIYF
clone_size: -; j_call: TRBJ2-7; cdr3_length: 15; d_call: TRBD1; v_call: TRBV27; cdr3_nt: TGTGCCAGCAGTTCCCCTTGGGACAGGGACTACGAGCAGTACTTC; cdr3_aa: CASSSPWDRDYEQYF
clone_size: few; j_call: TRBJ2-3; cdr3_length: 13; d_call: -; v_call: TRBV7-6; cdr3_nt: TGTGCCAGCAGCTTAGGAAGACGAGATACGCAGTATTTT; cdr3_aa: CASSLGRRDTQYF
clone_size: many; j_call: TRBJ2-1; cdr3_length: 16; d_call: TRBD2; v_call: TRBV3-1; cdr3_nt: TGTGCCAGCAGCTACATAGCGGGAAGCTTCTACAATGAGCAGTTCTTC; cdr3_aa: CASSYIAGSFYNEQFF
clone_size: few; j_call: TRBJ2-7; cdr3_length: 14; d_call: -; v_call: TRBV15; cdr3_nt: TGTGCCACTCAGGATGCTGGCGGAGATTACGAGCAGTACTTC; cdr3_aa: CATQDAGGDYEQYF
clone_size: few; j_call: TRBJ1-4; cdr3_length: 15; d_call: TRBD1; v_call: TRBV6-1; cdr3_nt: TGTGCCAGCAGTGTGCTACAGGGGAGAGATGAAAAACTGTTTTTT; cdr3_aa: CASSVLQGRDEKLFF
clone_size: many; j_call: TRBJ1-1; cdr3_length: 13; d_call: -; v_call: TRBV12-3/TRBV12-4; cdr3_nt: TGTGCCAGCAGTTCTTCTATGAACACTGAAGCTTTCTTT; cdr3_aa: CASSSSMNTEAFF